This TCR beta chain was observed in a study of identical twins. General study results and limits: Out-of-frame alpha sequences shared between twins exhibited an excess of low generation probability.

Note on this clonotype: Its antigen is still unknown.

TCRdb analysed the 5' RACE reads with MiXCR anew, one entry per CDR3 protein. The repertoire holds about 470,000 distinct CDR3 sequences, with 20% to 25% as singletons. V lost 0 bases and J lost 4, with 13 bases in between. The germline V gene has CDR1 SGHRS and CDR2 YFSETQ. CDR3 length equals 15 residues. These data were also filed under a second study, of T cells expressing NK-cell markers. As that study records: In a group of 5 to 7 donors, dominant NKG2C+ clonotypes represented roughly 1.0-7.5% of CD8+ T cells.

The chain recombines TRBV5-1 with TRBJ2-5; TRBD1 is a possible D gene (6 bases). Sequenced input: CD4+ T cells sorted from blood. The sequence derives from a woman between 18 and 29 years old in good health. Here the CDR3 DNA reads TGCGCCAGCAGCTTGGAACTCGGCAGGGGAGAGACCCAGTACTTC. The encoded protein is CASSLELGRGETQYF.